This T cell receptor beta chain was sequenced for a study of CD8 T cells in ankylosing spondylitis. General observations from the study: Clones linked with disease were CD8+ and fairly uncommon in the peripheral blood. Some motif variants were previously reported in reactive arthritis synovial fluid and blood. There was a TCR beta motif, made of several highly homologous variants, that appeared characteristic of ankylosing spondylitis blood. Matched ankylosing spondylitis synovial fluid reportedly showed significant enrichment of disease-linked clones.

The CDR3 is 15 residues long. V lost 2 bases and J 5 bases, leaving 15 bases between the germline ends. Germline V gene data show CDR1 as KGHSH and CDR2 as LQKENI. Regarding this clonotype: Its antigen remains unknown.

By quantitative 5'-RACE with molecular barcodes, the TCR beta libraries were made. From the 5' RACE reads, TCRdb called clonotypes with MiXCR, one entry per CDR3 protein. The sample lists 670,000 or so distinct CDR3 sequences, roughly 19% occurring once. This sequence was found in a male donor with ankylosing spondylitis. The sample consisted of blood, either unsorted or a sorted T cell fraction (not recorded which). The genes are TRBV18 and TRBJ2-5; a weak D match, TRBD2 (7 bases). CDR3 sequence reads: CASSPGAGARETQYF. CDR3 nucleotides: TGTGCCAGCTCACCAGGCGCGGGGGCTCGGGAGACCCAGTACTTC.